This T cell receptor (beta chain) was recovered during a study of siplizumab effects on memory and regulatory T cells. Mixed lymphocyte reaction cells were cocultured at 37°C for approximately 6 days. The table came from immunoSEQ multiplex PCR; TCRdb's copy has only in-frame clones and leaves some out. The sample includes 15,000 to 20,000 clones, approximately 40% of them seen just once. Points on this clone: Antigen unknown.

Trimming stripped 0 bases from V and 2 bases from J, with 11 bases between. Looked up from germline, CDR1 is SGHAT and CDR2 is FQNNGV. The length of the CDR3 is 16 residues. The J gene is TRBJ2-1, the V gene TRBV11-2; the D is unclear. Specimen: CFSE-low (dividing) CD4+ T cells sorted from an allogeneic mixed lymphocyte reaction. This receptor was obtained from a human donor in good health; the cells came from an allogeneic mixed lymphocyte reaction. Some clones in this sample may be carry-over from other donors' samples. The CDR3 DNA reads TGTGCCAGCAGCTTAGAAGTGGGTCCCACCTACAATGAGCAGTTCTTC. It codes for CASSLEVGPTYNEQFF.